Below, one T cell receptor beta chain is given with its context. Its antigen specificity is not known. No base-level quality is on record; no much larger clone is a single base apart. V is pared back by 6 bases and J by 1 base, with 9 bases lying between the germline termini. Including the terminal cysteine and phenylalanine, the CDR3 comprises 13 residues. Only the CDR3 portion is preserved as DNA: 39 bases, with reading frame beginning at the first base. CDR1 and CDR2 are read off the germline V gene as MRHNA and SNTAGT. The CDR3 regions of human TCRbeta chains were analyzed by immunosequencing. For the original study's pipeline: Repertoire TCRs were matched against a reference library of SARS-CoV-2-specific TCRs generated with the MIRA antigen-specificity platform. Breadth was defined as the fraction of unique TCRs that were SARS-CoV-2-associated. Depth was defined as the fraction of total T cells that were SARS-CoV-2-associated. Using the MIRA data, every spike-specific TCR was mapped to the spike region that the TCR reacted to and assigned to either a CD4 or a CD8 class. Log10-transformed breadth and depth values were compared by one-way ANOVA with Sidak's multiple comparisons tests. The table comes from immuneACCESS by way of TCRdb, which keeps in-frame sequences with V and J called. Part of the clones is missing from these tables; in studies checked, under half for an unresolved V gene and the rest for unknown reasons. V and J calls and clone size are as listed in that table; D and trimming were resolved from the DNA. For this sample there are approximately 200,000 clones; 80% to 90% appear just once. The ten largest clones take up approximately 8% of the sample.

The entry originates in a study of T cell responses to AZD1222 COVID-19 vaccine (TCRdb year 2021). The study in broad terms: Because spike-specific TCR depth and breadth did not differ between the two schedules, AZD1222 recipients who got a second dose at roughly 4 weeks were pooled with those who got a second dose at roughly 12 weeks. TCR sequencing covered 230 to 250 trial participants: about 210 given two doses of AZD1222 and about 26 given two doses of MenACWY control vaccine. Trial participants were enrolled by age into 18-55, 56-69 and 70-plus year subgroups, with roughly 160, 29 and 62 TCR-sequenced participants respectively. Broader findings and caveats from the paper: No day 14 peak-response samples were available, so repertoires were characterized only after the peak T cell response. Conclusions about previously exposed vaccinees were limited because only six or seven AZD1222 recipients were SARS-CoV-2 seropositive at baseline. After two AZD1222 doses, spike-specific TCR breadth and depth were significantly higher than at day 0 and than in MenACWY recipients. Epitopes outside the regions mutated in the B.1.351 and B.1.1.7 variants were reportedly recognized by nearly half of the unique spike-specific TCRs. Participants were mostly white British, with more females than males. The authors suggested clonal diversity may have been underestimated. CD4 TCRs associated with the vaccine covered the entire spike protein, and the dominant responses were in regions 160-218 and 743-854. The 56-69-year group was small, and its depth increase did not reach significance, likely because of low power.

Reading the label with the study, this specimen's time point is: baseline before first vaccination. Samples from vaccinated people were obtained from the UK trials COV001 and COV002, which included a single-blind randomized controlled phase 2/3 trial of AZD1222 (ChAdOx1 nCoV-19) in healthy adults. For TCRbeta chain sequencing, PBMC samples from trial participants were taken at day 0 and at day 28 after the second dose. The sample was peripheral blood, taken on day 0 of AZD1222 vaccination. The TCR sequence derives from an adult in good health. The chain employs TRBV6-4 and TRBJ1-1; TRBD1 could be the D gene, as 6 bases match. The nucleotides are TGTGCCAGCAGCGCGACAGGGAACACTGAAGCTTTCTTT. Translated, this gives CASSATGNTEAFF.